This T cell receptor beta chain was retrieved from a study of cytomegalovirus exposure and HLA in healthy donors. Study results and limitations: At a 0.05 false discovery rate, a later analysis found approximately 17,000 TCR beta sequences to be associated with HLA alleles.

Remarks on this clone: No antigen is known for it.

This PCR relied on a set of 60 Vbeta primers and 13 Jbeta primers. Original analysis: Roughly 10 million shared chains were among around 78 million unique TCR beta chains counted in a later analysis. Some clones are missing from TCRdb's copy, which holds only in-frame ones; the method was immunoSEQ multiplex PCR. The DNA was the basis for D and trimming; V, J and clone size are from that table. The sample has around 130,000 clones; under 90% are singletons. Healthy bone marrow donors supplied every sample. The germline V gene has CDR1 SGDLS and CDR2 YYNGEE. Between the trimmed V and J ends, which lost 2 bases and 4 bases, there was a span of 9 bases. CDR3 length: 13 residues.

What was sequenced was PBMCs. J is TRBJ2-5 and V is TRBV9; D might be TRBD2 (7 bases). The origin of this receptor is a man between 18 and 29 years old in good health and CMV-seronegative. This CDR3 reads CASSVAGAETQYF. The CDR3 bases are TGTGCCAGCAGCGTTGCGGGGGCAGAGACCCAGTACTTC.